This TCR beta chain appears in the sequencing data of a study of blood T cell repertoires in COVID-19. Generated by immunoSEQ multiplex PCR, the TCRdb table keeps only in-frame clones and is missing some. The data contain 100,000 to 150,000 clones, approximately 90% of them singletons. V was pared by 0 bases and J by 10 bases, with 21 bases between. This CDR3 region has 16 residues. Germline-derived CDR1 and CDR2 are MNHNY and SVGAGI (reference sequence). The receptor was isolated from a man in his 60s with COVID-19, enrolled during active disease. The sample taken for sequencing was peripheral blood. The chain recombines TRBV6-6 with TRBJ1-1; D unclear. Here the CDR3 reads CASSYSGSKSGRGAFF. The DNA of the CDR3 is TGTGCCAGCAGTTACTCAGGCTCGAAGTCAGGACGGGGAGCTTTCTTT.